This TCR beta chain was retrieved from a study of blood T cell repertoires in COVID-19. Germline V gives CDR1 SGDLS, CDR2 YYNGEE. CDR3 length: 15 amino acids. Trimming pared 0 bases from V and 7 bases from J, leaving 11 bases between. Assay: immunoSEQ multiplex PCR; the TCRdb copy retains only in-frame clones and omits some. In the table there are about 370,000 clones, 85% to 90% of which are singletons. Sequenced input: PBMCs or T cells enriched from blood (not recorded which). The V gene is TRBV9, the J gene TRBJ1-6; D not resolved. The receptor comes from a man aged 18 to 35 who had recovered from COVID-19. As DNA, the CDR3 is TGTGCCAGCAGCGTAGGCTCGGGGTGGAATTCACCCCTCCACTTT. This codes for CASSVGSGWNSPLHF.